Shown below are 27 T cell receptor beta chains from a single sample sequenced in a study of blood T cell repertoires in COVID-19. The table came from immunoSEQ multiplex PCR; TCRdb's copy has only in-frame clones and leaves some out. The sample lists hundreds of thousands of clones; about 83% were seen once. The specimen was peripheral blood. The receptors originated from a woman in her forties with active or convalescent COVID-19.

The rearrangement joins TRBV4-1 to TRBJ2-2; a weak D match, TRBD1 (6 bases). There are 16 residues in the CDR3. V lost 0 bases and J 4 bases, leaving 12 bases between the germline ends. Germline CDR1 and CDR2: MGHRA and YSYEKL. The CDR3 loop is CASSQDFGTPTGELFF. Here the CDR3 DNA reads TGCGCCAGCAGCCAAGATTTCGGGACACCCACCGGGGAGCTGTTTTTT.

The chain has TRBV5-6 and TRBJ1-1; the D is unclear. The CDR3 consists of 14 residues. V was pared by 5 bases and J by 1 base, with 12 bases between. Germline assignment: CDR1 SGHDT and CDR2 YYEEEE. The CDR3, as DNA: TGTGCCAGCAGGCTGAGAGCGGGGAACACTGAAGCTTTCTTT. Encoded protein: CASRLRAGNTEAFF.

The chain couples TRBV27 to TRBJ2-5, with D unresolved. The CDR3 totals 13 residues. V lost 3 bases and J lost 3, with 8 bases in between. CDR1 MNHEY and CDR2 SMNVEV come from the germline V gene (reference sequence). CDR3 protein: CASSLFEKETQYF. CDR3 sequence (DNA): TGTGCCAGCAGTTTGTTCGAGAAAGAGACCCAGTACTTC.

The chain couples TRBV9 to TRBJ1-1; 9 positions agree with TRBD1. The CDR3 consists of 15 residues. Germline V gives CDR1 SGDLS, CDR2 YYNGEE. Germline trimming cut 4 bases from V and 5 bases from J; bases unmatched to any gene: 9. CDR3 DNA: TGTGCCAGCAGCCTAAGACAGGGGGAAGGGACTGAAGCTTTCTTT. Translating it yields CASSLRQGEGTEAFF. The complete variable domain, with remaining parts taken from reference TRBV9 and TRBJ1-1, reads DSGVTQTPKHLITATGQRVTLRCSPRSGDLSVYWYQQSLDQGLQFLIQYYNGEERAKGNILERFSAQQFPDLHSELNLSSLELGDSALYFCASSLRQGEGTEAFFGQGTRLTVV.

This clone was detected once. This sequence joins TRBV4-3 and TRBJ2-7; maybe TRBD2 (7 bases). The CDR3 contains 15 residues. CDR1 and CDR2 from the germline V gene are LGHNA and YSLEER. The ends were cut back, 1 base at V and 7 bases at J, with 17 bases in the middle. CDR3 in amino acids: CASSQGEGVLWEQYF. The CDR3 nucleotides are TGCGCCAGCAGCCAAGGGGAGGGGGTACTATGGGAGCAGTACTTC.

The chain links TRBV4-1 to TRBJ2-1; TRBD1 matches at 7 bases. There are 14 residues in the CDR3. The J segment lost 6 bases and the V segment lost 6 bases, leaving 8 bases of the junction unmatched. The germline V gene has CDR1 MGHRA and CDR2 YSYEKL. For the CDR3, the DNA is TGCGCCAGCAGACAGGGGACGAAGGGCAATGAGCAGTTCTTC. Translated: CASRQGTKGNEQFF.

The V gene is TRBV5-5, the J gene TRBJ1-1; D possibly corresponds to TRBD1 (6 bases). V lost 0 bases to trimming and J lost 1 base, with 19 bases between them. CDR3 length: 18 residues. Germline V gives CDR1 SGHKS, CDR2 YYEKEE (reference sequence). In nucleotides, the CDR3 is TGTGCCAGCAGCTTGGGTATGGCAGGGGTTGAGAAGAACACTGAAGCTTTCTTT. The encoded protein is CASSLGMAGVEKNTEAFF. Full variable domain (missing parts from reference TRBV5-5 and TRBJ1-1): DAGVTQSPTHLIKTRGQQVTLRCSPISGHKSVSWYQQVLGQGPQFIFQYYEKEERGRGNFPDRFSARQFPNYSSELNVNALLLGDSALYLCASSLGMAGVEKNTEAFFGQGTRLTVV.

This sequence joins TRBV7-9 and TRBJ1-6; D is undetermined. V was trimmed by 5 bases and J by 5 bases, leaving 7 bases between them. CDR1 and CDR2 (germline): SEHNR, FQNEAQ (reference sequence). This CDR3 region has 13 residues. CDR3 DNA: TGTGCCAGCAGCAAACTCGATAATTCACCCCTCCACTTT. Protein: CASSKLDNSPLHF.

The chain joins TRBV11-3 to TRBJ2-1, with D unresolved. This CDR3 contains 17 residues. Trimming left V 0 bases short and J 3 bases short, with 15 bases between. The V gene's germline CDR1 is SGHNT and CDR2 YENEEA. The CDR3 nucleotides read TGTGCCAGCAGCTTAGATTGGGCCCGCTACTTCTACAATGAGCAGTTCTTC. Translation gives CASSLDWARYFYNEQFF. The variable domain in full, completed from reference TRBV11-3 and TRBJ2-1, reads EAGVVQSPRYKIIEKKQPVAFWCNPISGHNTLYWYLQNLGQGPELLIRYENEEAVDDSQLPKDRFSAERLKGVDSTLKIQPAELGDSAVYLCASSLDWARYFYNEQFFGPGTRLTVL.

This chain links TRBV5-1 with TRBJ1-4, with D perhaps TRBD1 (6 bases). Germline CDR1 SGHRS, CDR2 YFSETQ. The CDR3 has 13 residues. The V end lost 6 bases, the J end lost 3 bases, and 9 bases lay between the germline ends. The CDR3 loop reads CASTTGPNEKLFF. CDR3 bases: TGCGCCAGCACGACAGGCCCTAATGAAAAACTGTTTTTT.

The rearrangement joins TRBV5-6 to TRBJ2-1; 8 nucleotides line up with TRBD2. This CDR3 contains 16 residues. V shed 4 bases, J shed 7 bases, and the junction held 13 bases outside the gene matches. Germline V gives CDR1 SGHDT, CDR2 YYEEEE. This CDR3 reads CASSNPSGGGRNEQFF. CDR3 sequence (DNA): TGTGCCAGCAGCAACCCATCGGGAGGGGGTCGGAATGAGCAGTTCTTC.

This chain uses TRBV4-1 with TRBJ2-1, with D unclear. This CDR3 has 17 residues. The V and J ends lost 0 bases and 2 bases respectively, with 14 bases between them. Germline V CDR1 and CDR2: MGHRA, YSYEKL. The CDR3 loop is CASSQDDPGKAYNEQFF. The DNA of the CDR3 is TGCGCCAGCAGCCAAGATGATCCTGGCAAAGCCTACAATGAGCAGTTCTTC.

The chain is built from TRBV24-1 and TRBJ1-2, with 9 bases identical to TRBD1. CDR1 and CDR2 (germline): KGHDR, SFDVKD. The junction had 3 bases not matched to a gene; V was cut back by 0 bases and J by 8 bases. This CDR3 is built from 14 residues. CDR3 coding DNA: TGTGCCACCAGTGATTTGGGGGACAGGGAGGGCTACACCTTC. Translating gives CATSDLGDREGYTF.

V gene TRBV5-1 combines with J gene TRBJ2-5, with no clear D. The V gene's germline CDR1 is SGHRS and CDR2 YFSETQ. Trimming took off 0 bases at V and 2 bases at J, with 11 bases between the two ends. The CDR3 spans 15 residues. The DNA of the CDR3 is TGCGCCAGCAGCTTGGTTGGAGCCGTACAAGAGACCCAGTACTTC. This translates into CASSLVGAVQETQYF.

The CDR3 protein is CASSLGAGSETQYF. CDR3 DNA: TGTGCCAGCAGCTTAGGTGCCGGGTCGGAGACCCAGTACTTC. V and J are TRBV7-9 and TRBJ2-5; D call uncertain. V was clipped by 1 base and J by 5 bases, with 11 bases between them. The V gene's germline CDR1 is SEHNR and CDR2 FQNEAQ (reference sequence). The CDR3 contains 14 residues.

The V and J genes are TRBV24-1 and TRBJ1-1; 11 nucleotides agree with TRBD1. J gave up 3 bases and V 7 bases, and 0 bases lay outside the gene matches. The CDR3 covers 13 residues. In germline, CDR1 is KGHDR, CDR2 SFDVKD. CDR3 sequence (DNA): TGTGCCACCAGGGGACAGGGGGACACTGAAGCTTTCTTT. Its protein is CATRGQGDTEAFF.

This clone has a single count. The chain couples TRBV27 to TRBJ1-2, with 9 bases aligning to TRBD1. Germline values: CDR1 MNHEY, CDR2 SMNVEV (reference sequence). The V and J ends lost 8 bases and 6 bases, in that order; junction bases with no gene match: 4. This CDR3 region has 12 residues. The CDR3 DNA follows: TGTGCCAGCTTGGACAGGGGACATGGCTACACCTTC. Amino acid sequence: CASLDRGHGYTF.

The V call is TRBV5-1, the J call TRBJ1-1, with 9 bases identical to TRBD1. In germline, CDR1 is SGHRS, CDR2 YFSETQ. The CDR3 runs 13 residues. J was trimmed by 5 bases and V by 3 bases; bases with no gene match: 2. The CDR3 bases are TGCGCCAGCAGCTGGGGACAGGGTACTGAAGCTTTCTTT. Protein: CASSWGQGTEAFF.

The CDR3 nucleotides read TGTGCCAGCAGCATGGGAAGCCCCGCAAGCAATCAGCCCCAGCATTTT. This codes for CASSMGSPASNQPQHF. The V gene is TRBV5-6, the J gene TRBJ1-5; D unclear. V lost 4 bases and J lost 1, with 15 bases in between. CDR3 length equals 16 residues. Germline V gives CDR1 SGHDT, CDR2 YYEEEE. Complete variable domain (other parts from reference TRBV5-6 and TRBJ1-5): DAGVTQSPTHLIKTRGQQVTLRCSPKSGHDTVSWYQQALGQGPQFIFQYYEEEERQRGNFPDRFSGHQFPNYSSELNVNALLLGDSALYLCASSMGSPASNQPQHFGDGTRLSIL.

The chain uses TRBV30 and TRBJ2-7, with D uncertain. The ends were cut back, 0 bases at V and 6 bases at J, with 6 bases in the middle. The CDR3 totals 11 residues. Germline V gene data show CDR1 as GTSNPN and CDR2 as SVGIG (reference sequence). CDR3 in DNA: TGTGCCTGGAGTGTCCGCAGCGAGCAGTACTTC. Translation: CAWSVRSEQYF.

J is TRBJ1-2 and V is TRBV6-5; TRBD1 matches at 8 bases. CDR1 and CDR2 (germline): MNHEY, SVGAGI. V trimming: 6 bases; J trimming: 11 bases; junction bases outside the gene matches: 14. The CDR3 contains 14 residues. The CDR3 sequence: CASRTGVPGLGYTF. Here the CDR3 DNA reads TGTGCCAGCAGGACAGGGGTGCCCGGTTTGGGGTACACCTTC.

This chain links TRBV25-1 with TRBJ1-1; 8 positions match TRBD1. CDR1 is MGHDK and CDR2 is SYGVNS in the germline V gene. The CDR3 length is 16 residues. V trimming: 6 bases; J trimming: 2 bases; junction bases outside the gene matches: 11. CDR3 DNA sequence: TGTGCCAGCAGCGGAGGGACAGGCGCTTCCAACACTGAAGCTTTCTTT. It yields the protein CASSGGTGASNTEAFF.

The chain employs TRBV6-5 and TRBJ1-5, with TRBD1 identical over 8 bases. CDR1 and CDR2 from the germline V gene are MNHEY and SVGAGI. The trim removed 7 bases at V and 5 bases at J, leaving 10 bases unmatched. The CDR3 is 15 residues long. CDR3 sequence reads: CASIRQGNNHQPQHF. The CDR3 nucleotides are TGTGCCAGCATACGACAGGGGAATAATCATCAGCCCCAGCATTTT.

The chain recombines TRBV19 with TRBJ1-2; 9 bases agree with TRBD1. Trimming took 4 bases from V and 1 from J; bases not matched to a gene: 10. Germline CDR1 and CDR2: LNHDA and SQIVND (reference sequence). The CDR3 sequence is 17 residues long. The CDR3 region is CASSRWTGAIINYGYTF. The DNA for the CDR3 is TGTGCCAGTAGTAGATGGACAGGGGCTATCATTAACTATGGCTACACCTTC.

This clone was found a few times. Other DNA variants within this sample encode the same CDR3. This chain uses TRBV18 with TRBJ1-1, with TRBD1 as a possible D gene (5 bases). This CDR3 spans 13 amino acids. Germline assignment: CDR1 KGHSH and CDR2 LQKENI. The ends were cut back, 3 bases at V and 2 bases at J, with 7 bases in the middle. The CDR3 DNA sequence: TGTGCCAGCTCACCTGGGGCAAACACTGAAGCTTTCTTT. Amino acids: CASSPGANTEAFF.

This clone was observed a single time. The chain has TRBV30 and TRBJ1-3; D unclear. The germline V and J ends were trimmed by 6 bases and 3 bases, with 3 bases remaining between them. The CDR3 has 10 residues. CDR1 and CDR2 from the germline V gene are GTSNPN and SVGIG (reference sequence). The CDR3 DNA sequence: TGTGCCTGCCTTGGAAACACCATATATTTT. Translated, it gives CACLGNTIYF.

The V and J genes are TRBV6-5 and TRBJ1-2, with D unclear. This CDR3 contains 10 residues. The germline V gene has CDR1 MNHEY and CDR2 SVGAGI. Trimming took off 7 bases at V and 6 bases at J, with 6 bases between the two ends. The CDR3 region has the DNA TGTGCCAGCAAAGAGGATGGCTACACCTTC. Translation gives CASKEDGYTF.